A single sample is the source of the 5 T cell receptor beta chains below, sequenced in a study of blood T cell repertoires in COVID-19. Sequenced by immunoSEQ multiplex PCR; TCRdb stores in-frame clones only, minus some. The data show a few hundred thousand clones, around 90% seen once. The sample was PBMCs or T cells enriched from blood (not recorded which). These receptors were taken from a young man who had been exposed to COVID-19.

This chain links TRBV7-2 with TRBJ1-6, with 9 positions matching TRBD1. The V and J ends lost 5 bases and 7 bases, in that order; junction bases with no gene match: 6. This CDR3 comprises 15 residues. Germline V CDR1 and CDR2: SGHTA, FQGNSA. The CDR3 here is CASSITGTGNSPLHF. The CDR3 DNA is TGTGCCAGCAGCATTACCGGGACAGGGAATTCACCCCTCCACTTT.

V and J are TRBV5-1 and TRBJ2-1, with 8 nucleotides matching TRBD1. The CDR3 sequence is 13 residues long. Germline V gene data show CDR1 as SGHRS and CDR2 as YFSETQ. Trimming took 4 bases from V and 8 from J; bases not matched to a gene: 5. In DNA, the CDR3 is TGCGCCAGCAGCCCGGGGACAGGCTATGAGCAGTTCTTC. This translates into CASSPGTGYEQFF.

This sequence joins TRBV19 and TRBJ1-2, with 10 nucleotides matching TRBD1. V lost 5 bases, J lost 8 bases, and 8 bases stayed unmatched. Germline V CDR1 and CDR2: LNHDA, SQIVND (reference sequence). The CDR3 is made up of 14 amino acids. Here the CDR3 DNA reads TGTGCCAGTAGTGCCGGGACAGGGGATGCCGGCTACACCTTC. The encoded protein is CASSAGTGDAGYTF. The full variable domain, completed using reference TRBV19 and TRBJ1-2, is DGGITQSPKYLFRKEGQNVTLSCEQNLNHDAMYWYRQDPGQGLRLIYYSQIVNDFQKGDIAEGYSVSREKKESFPLTVTSAQKNPTAFYLCASSAGTGDAGYTFGSGTRLTVV.

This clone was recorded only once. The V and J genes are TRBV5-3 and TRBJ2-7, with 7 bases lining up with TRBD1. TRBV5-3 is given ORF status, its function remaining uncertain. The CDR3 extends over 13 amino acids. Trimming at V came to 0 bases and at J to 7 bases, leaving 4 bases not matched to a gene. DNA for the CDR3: TGTGCCAGAAGCTTGGAGGGGGCACGGGAGCAGTACTTC. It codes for CARSLEGAREQYF.

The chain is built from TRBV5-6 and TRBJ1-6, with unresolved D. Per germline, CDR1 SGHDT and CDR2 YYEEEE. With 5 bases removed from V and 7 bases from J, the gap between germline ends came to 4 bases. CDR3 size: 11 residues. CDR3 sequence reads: CASSLNSPLHF. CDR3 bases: TGTGCCAGCAGTCTCAATTCACCCCTCCACTTT.